A selection of T cell receptor beta chains follows, all from one sample in a study of cytomegalovirus exposure and HLA in healthy donors. The method was immunoSEQ multiplex PCR; TCRdb's version includes in-frame clones alone and lacks a portion of them. Of some 180,000 clones in the sample, about 80% were seen once. The sequencing sample was made of PBMCs. The origin of the receptors is an older woman in good health and CMV-seropositive. The CDR3 runs from the conserved cysteine through the conserved F or W. The D gene is left open where the match is weak. Clone sizes are given selectively: once, few, many, or a class where the clone is expanded.

d_call j_call clone_size v_call cdr3_aa cdr3_nt
. TRBJ2-7 . TRBV7-8 CASSSHVTGRAYYEQYF TGTGCCAGCAGTTCGCACGTAACAGGAAGGGCCTACTACGAGCAGTACTTC
. TRBJ2-7 few TRBV5-5 CASSNTDF TGTGCCAGCAGCAATACTGACTTC
. TRBJ1-5 . TRBV28 CASSPGTPSDQPQHF TGTGCCAGCAGTCCGGGGACACCCTCGGATCAGCCCCAGCATTTT
. TRBJ1-1 . TRBV4-2 CASSQDGGPTEAFF TGTGCCAGCAGCCAAGATGGCGGGCCCACTGAAGCTTTCTTT
. TRBJ2-1 . TRBV4-2 CASSQDHREQFF TGTGCCAGCAGCCAAGACCACAGGGAGCAGTTCTTC
. TRBJ2-1 . TRBV7-8 CASSIEVVGVHNEQFF TGTGCCAGCAGCATAGAGGTCGTAGGAGTCCACAATGAGCAGTTCTTC
TRBD1 TRBJ1-1 . TRBV5-6 CASNTGGIGAEAFF TGTGCCAGCAACACAGGGGGCATTGGGGCTGAAGCTTTCTTT
. TRBJ2-1 many TRBV5-4 CASSHGTPTRSPYNEQFF TGTGCCAGCAGTCATGGGACTCCCACGCGATCTCCCTACAATGAGCAGTTCTTC
TRBD2 TRBJ2-1 few TRBV6-5 CASRPGGTTYNEQFF TGTGCCAGCAGACCCGGGGGGACTACCTACAATGAGCAGTTCTTC
. TRBJ2-2 . TRBV7-3 CASSPAGTGELFF TGTGCCAGCAGCCCGGCGGGTACCGGGGAGCTGTTTTTT
TRBD2 TRBJ2-1 . TRBV6-1 CASRESGRSYNEQFF TGTGCCAGCAGAGAAAGCGGGAGGTCCTACAATGAGCAGTTCTTC
TRBD2 TRBJ2-7 . TRBV10-3 CAISSPTSGRIYEQYF TGTGCCATCAGTTCCCCTACTAGCGGGAGAATCTACGAGCAGTACTTC
. TRBJ2-3 . TRBV7-2 CASSSQGLTDTQYF TGTGCCAGCAGCTCGCAGGGGCTCACAGATACGCAGTATTTT
. TRBJ2-7 . TRBV21-1 CASKGLPGTSGVKSYEQYF TGTGCCAGCAAAGGATTACCCGGGACTAGCGGGGTTAAATCCTACGAGCAGTACTTC
. TRBJ1-1 . TRBV7-2 CASSFHRVEGTEAFF TGTGCCAGCAGCTTCCACAGGGTTGAGGGCACTGAAGCTTTCTTT
TRBD2 TRBJ2-7 . TRBV5-1 CASTPGGRGSYEQYF TGCGCCAGCACCCCGGGGGGGAGAGGATCGTACGAGCAGTACTTC
TRBD1 TRBJ1-6 . TRBV7-6 CASSMGQGGSPLHF TGTGCCAGCAGCATGGGGCAGGGGGGTTCACCCCTCCACTTT
TRBD2 TRBJ2-7 . TRBV27 CASAFSGSDYEQYF TGTGCCAGTGCCTTCAGCGGGAGTGACTACGAGCAGTACTTC
. TRBJ2-7 . TRBV7-3 CASSLRGGAAYEQYF TGTGCCAGCAGCTTAAGAGGGGGGGCCGCCTACGAGCAGTACTTC
TRBD1 TRBJ1-5 . TRBV18 CASSTRTGFAQPQHF TGTGCCAGCTCAACCCGGACAGGGTTTGCTCAGCCCCAGCATTTT
. TRBJ1-1 . TRBV7-2 CASSLDFRGTEAFF TGTGCCAGCAGCTTAGATTTCAGGGGCACTGAAGCTTTCTTT
. TRBJ2-2 . TRBV11-1 CASSLARGGELFF TGTGCCAGCAGCTTAGCACGGGGCGGGGAGCTGTTTTTT
. TRBJ1-5 . TRBV27 CASRPGAPDNQPQHF TGTGCCAGCAGGCCAGGGGCACCGGATAATCAGCCCCAGCATTTT
TRBD1 TRBJ1-4 . TRBV18 CASSPPLTGGREKLFF TGTGCCAGCTCACCACCGCTAACAGGGGGCCGTGAAAAACTGTTTTTT
TRBD1 TRBJ2-6 . TRBV5-1 CASSPLEGAHSGANVLTF TGCGCCAGCAGCCCCCTAGAGGGGGCACACTCTGGGGCCAACGTCCTGACTTTC